Listed below are T cell receptor beta chains from one sample, sequenced in a study of T cell repertoires in cytomegalovirus infection. TCRdb ran MiXCR on the reads and lists one entry per CDR3 protein. Of fewer than 300,000 distinct CDR3 sequences in the sample, roughly 24% were seen once. The sequenced material came from PBMCs. These TCRs come from a human donor in good health (CMV status not recorded). Some clones in this sample may be carry-over from other donors' samples. CDR3s include the opening cysteine and the closing phenylalanine or tryptophan. A D gene is named only where the DNA matches it firmly. Size values are once, few and many counts, or a class for expanded clones, and some rows have none.

V	J	size	D	DNA	CDR3
TRBV7-2	TRBJ2-7	many	TRBD1	TGTGCCAGCAGCCGCAGGGGGTCCTCCTACGAGCAGTACTTC	CASSRRGSSYEQYF
TRBV12-3/TRBV12-4	TRBJ2-1	-	-	TGTGCCAGCAGTACCCCGGGGGGCCTAGATGAGCAGTTCTTC	CASSTPGGLDEQFF
TRBV2	TRBJ2-3	-	TRBD2	TGTGCCAGCAGTAAGACTAGCGGGGAAGCCCTTCTTGACACAGATACGCAGTATTTT	CASSKTSGEALLDTDTQYF
TRBV27	TRBJ2-2	-	TRBD1	TGTGCCAGCAGTTTCGGACGGTCGGGACAGGGGGCGTGGACCGGGGAGCTGTTTTTT	CASSFGRSGQGAWTGELFF
TRBV2	TRBJ2-7	-	-	TGTGCCATATGGGACAACCAGAAGGTCGACGAGCAGTACTTC	CAIWDNQKVDEQYF
TRBV20-1	TRBJ1-5	-	-	TGCAGTGCTAGAGATCGACAACGAAATCAGCCCCAGCATTTT	CSARDRQRNQPQHF
TRBV29-1	TRBJ2-1	few	-	TGCAGCCTACTAGGGGGAGGCGGTGAGCAGTTCTTC	CSLLGGGGEQFF
TRBV6-1	TRBJ1-2	-	TRBD1	TGTGCCAGCAGTTATCCCGGACAGGTTAATGGCTACACCTTC	CASSYPGQVNGYTF
TRBV28	TRBJ1-5	-	-	TGTGCCAGCAGTTTATTAGGGGCACTCGGGGTTCAGCCCCAGCATTTT	CASSLLGALGVQPQHF
TRBV12-3/TRBV12-4	TRBJ1-4	-	-	TGTGCCAGCAGTTTAGGTCCCACAGGTGAAAAACTGTTTTTT	CASSLGPTGEKLFF
TRBV10-3	TRBJ2-1	few	-	TGTGCCATCAGGGGGGGGCTAGCGGACAATGAGCAGTTCTTC	CAIRGGLADNEQFF
TRBV29-1	TRBJ2-5	-	-	TGCAGCGCCTCCATCGGTAGCGGCCAAGAGACCCAGTACTTC	CSASIGSGQETQYF
TRBV6-1	TRBJ1-5	-	-	TGTGCCAGCAGTTTCGCCGGGACGGGGGATCAGCCCCAGCATTTT	CASSFAGTGDQPQHF
TRBV11-2	TRBJ2-1	many	-	TGTGCCAGCAGCTTCATGTCCGTATATGAGCAGTTCTTC	CASSFMSVYEQFF
TRBV11-2	TRBJ1-1	many	-	TGTGCCAGCAGTCCAATTAAGGGGACTGAAGCTTTCTTT	CASSPIKGTEAFF
TRBV28	TRBJ2-5	few	TRBD2	TGTGCCAGCAGTTCGGTCGGGGGGGGGCGGCTTGGGGAGACCCAGTACTTC	CASSSVGGGRLGETQYF
TRBV18	TRBJ1-1	-	TRBD1	TGTGCCAGCTCACCGGTCCCAGGGGGCATAGGGGTAACTGAAGCTTTCTTT	CASSPVPGGIGVTEAFF
TRBV20-1	TRBJ2-5	-	-	TGCAGTGCAGCAATCCGAGTCGAGGAGACCCAGTACTTC	CSAAIRVEETQYF
TRBV11-2	TRBJ2-7	-	-	TGTGCCAGCAGCTTAAGCCGAACAGGGACCTACGAGCAGTACTTC	CASSLSRTGTYEQYF
TRBV2	TRBJ2-4	-	-	TGTGCCATCCTTGGGCCGGGATTAGCCAAAAACATTCAGTACTTC	CAILGPGLAKNIQYF
TRBV7-2	TRBJ2-3	many	-	TGTGCCAGCAGCTTCAGGACGCCGGCGGGCTGGGGGAAAGATACGCAGTATTTT	CASSFRTPAGWGKDTQYF
TRBV6-2/TRBV6-3	TRBJ2-7	-	TRBD1	TGTGCCAGCAGTTACCAGGGGGTGGCCTCCAAGCAGTACTTC	CASSYQGVASKQYF
TRBV20-1	TRBJ1-1	-	TRBD1	TGCAGTGCTCCGCGACAGGGGGGAACTGAAGCTTTCTTT	CSAPRQGGTEAFF
TRBV7-2	TRBJ2-2	many	TRBD1	TGTGCCAGCAGCCCCTGGGCGACAGGGGGTAGAACCGGGGAGCTGTTTTTT	CASSPWATGGRTGELFF
TRBV10-3	TRBJ2-3	-	-	TGTGCCGCCGGCCTAGGCGGGTTCACAGATACGCAGTATTTT	CAAGLGGFTDTQYF
TRBV5-1	TRBJ2-3	few	-	TGCGCCAGCAGCTTAAACTATCGGTCAAGCATCACAGATACGCAGTATTTT	CASSLNYRSSITDTQYF
TRBV15	TRBJ1-2	few	-	TGTGCCACCAGCAGACTTCAGGGCTCTAACTATGGCTACACCTTC	CATSRLQGSNYGYTF
TRBV7-2	TRBJ1-4	many	-	TGTGCCAGCAGCTTAGCCACAGCATTCAATGAAAAACTGTTTTTT	CASSLATAFNEKLFF
TRBV19	TRBJ2-2	-	TRBD2	TGTGCCGCCCAGCGGGAATCGAACACCGGGGAGCTGTTTTTT	CAAQRESNTGELFF
TRBV7-2	TRBJ2-1	few	TRBD2	TGTGCCAGCAGCAGGAGCGGGGGAGTTTACAATGAGCAGTTCTTC	CASSRSGGVYNEQFF
TRBV11-2	TRBJ1-1	many	-	TGTGCCAGCAGCTTAGGCGGGGGGGGAACGTACACTGAAGCTTTCTTT	CASSLGGGGTYTEAFF
TRBV20-1	TRBJ2-5	-	TRBD2	TGCAGTGCTAGAGAACTAGCGGGAGGTGAGACCCAGTACTTC	CSARELAGGETQYF
TRBV6-2/TRBV6-3	TRBJ2-3	-	-	TGTGCCAGCATGGACCCCAGGGATACGCAGTATTTT	CASMDPRDTQYF
TRBV3-1	TRBJ2-1	many	TRBD2	TGTGCCAGCAGCCCCGTGCTAGCGGGGAACAATGAGCAGTTCTTC	CASSPVLAGNNEQFF
TRBV20-1	TRBJ2-5	-	-	TGCAGTGCTAGGGTATCCCTGGGAGAGACCCAGTACTTC	CSARVSLGETQYF
TRBV28	TRBJ2-7	few	TRBD1	TGTGCCAGCAGTTTAGCCAGGGGGCACCACGAGCAGTACTTC	CASSLARGHHEQYF
TRBV4-1	TRBJ2-2	few	TRBD1	TGCGCCAGCAGCCAAGAGAGGGACAGTTCGAACACCGGGGAGCTGTTTTTT	CASSQERDSSNTGELFF
TRBV5-1	TRBJ2-1	few	-	TGCGCCAGCGGAGACTCTAGCTTATCGTCCTACAATGAGCAGTTCTTC	CASGDSSLSSYNEQFF
TRBV7-2	TRBJ2-1	many	TRBD2	TGTGCCAGCAGCTTCCTAGCGGGGGACAATGAGCAGTTCTTC	CASSFLAGDNEQFF
TRBV28	TRBJ1-5	-	-	TGTGCCAGCAGTTATTATTCCGGGTCTCGATCACCCCAGCATTTT	CASSYYSGSRSPQHF
TRBV29-1	TRBJ2-3	-	TRBD2	TGCAGCGTTCCGTTTACTCTAGCGGGAGGGCGCACAGATACGCAGTATTTT	CSVPFTLAGGRTDTQYF
TRBV5-6	TRBJ1-5	-	TRBD1	TGTGCCAGCAGCTTTCGGGGACAGGGCCCTATTAGCCATCAGCCCCAGCATTTT	CASSFRGQGPISHQPQHF
TRBV6-1	TRBJ1-2	few	-	TGTGCCAGCAGTTCAACCGTGGGCTATGGCTACACCTTC	CASSSTVGYGYTF
TRBV5-1	TRBJ2-7	few	TRBD1	TGCGCCAGCAGCCCGCTTCCCGGGACAGAGCGCGAGCAGTACTTC	CASSPLPGTEREQYF